This T cell receptor (beta chain) stems from a study of blood T cells in healthy people across ages. The donors, all healthy, were Caucasians living in Russia, aged roughly 6 to 100. The second PCR ran roughly 6 to 11 cycles with a sample-barcoded 5' primer and J-beta primers. Carrying 12 random nucleotides, a template-switch adaptor labeled each individual cDNA molecule. CDR3-containing paired-end reads numbering at least 2.5 million came from each sample. TCRdb fed the 5' RACE reads into MiXCR, producing one record per CDR3 protein. Of 2 million or so distinct CDR3 sequences in the sample, roughly 49% are singletons; the top ten hold approximately 2%. This TCR was recovered from a woman aged 40 to 55 in good health. The sample taken for sequencing was blood.

The CDR3 nucleotides read TGTGCCAGCACCAAACCCACAGGGAACACTGAAGCTTTCTTT. Protein: CASTKPTGNTEAFF. The rearrangement joins TRBV7-9 to TRBJ1-1; D perhaps matches TRBD1 (5 bases). Looked up from germline, CDR1 is SEHNR and CDR2 is FQNEAQ (reference sequence). V lost 7 bases to trimming and J lost 1 base, with 13 bases between them. The CDR3 spans 14 residues.